This T cell receptor beta chain was observed in a study of metastatic and nonmetastatic thyroid tumors. In its sample, this clone ranks as medium-sized (0.01 to 0.1%). The target antigen is unknown. Findings of the study overall: The study reportedly found significantly higher TCR beta diversity in malignant thyroid tumors than benign nodules, in blood and tumor.

No treatment had been given to any patient before thyroid surgery. Authors' analysis steps: Clinicopathological groups differed in CDR3, with these differences serving to build a distant-metastasis classifier for papillary thyroid cancer. TCRdb reanalyzed the PCR reads via MiXCR. The V and J calls were determined by TCRdb, not by the authors. Among tens of thousands of clones listed, about 15% were seen once. Source material: blood. The sequence was obtained from a female donor with papillary thyroid cancer or a benign thyroid nodule (not recorded which). Some clones in this sample may be carry-over from other donors' samples.

In DNA form, the CDR3 reads TGCGCCAGCAGCTTGGCCGCGGGACTCAGCCACGAGCAGTACTTC. Translated, it gives CASSLAAGLSHEQYF. This chain uses TRBV5-1 with TRBJ2-7; possibly TRBD2 for D (6 bases). The germline V gene encodes CDR1 SGHRS and CDR2 YFSETQ. The CDR3 has 15 amino acids. V was cut by 0 bases and J by 5 bases, with 15 bases left in between.